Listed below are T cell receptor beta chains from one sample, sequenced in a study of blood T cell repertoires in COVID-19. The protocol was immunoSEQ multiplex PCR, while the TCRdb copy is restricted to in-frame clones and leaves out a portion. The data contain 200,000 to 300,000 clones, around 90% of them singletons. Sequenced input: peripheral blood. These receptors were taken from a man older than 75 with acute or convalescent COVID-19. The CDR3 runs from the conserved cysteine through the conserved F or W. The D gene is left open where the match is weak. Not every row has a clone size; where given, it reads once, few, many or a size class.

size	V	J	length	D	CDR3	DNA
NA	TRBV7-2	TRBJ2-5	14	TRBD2	CASSSPGGRETQYF	TGTGCCAGCAGCTCCCCCGGGGGGAGAGAGACCCAGTACTTC
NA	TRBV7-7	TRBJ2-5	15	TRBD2	CASSPREGPLPTQYF	TGTGCCAGCAGCCCTAGGGAGGGGCCTCTACCGACCCAGTACTTC
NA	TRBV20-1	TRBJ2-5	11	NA	CSAAEQETQYF	TGCAGTGCGGCAGAACAAGAGACCCAGTACTTC
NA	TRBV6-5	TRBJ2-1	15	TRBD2	CASSPLERGGRAQFF	TGTGCCAGCAGCCCCTTGGAGCGGGGGGGCCGGGCGCAGTTCTTC
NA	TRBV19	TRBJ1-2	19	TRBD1	CASSITLGQGTTLSRGYTF	TGTGCCAGTAGTATAACGTTAGGACAGGGGACAACCCTATCTCGGGGCTACACCTTC
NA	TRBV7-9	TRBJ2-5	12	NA	CASSPGGGTQYF	TGTGCCAGCAGCCCTGGCGGTGGGACCCAGTACTTC
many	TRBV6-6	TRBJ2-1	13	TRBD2	CASMTGGNNEQFF	TGTGCCAGCATGACGGGAGGGAACAATGAGCAGTTCTTC
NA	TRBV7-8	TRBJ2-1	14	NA	CASSLDFDSNEQFF	TGTGCCAGCAGCTTAGATTTCGACTCTAATGAGCAGTTCTTC
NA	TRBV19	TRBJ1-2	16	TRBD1	CASSITGAQSSTGYTF	TGTGCCAGTAGTATCACAGGGGCGCAATCCTCTACTGGCTACACCTTC
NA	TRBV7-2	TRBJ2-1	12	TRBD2	CASQRGGNEQFF	TGTGCCAGCCAACGGGGGGGGAATGAGCAGTTCTTC
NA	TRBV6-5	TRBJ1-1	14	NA	CASRARVVNTEAFF	TGTGCCAGCAGAGCCCGAGTCGTGAACACTGAAGCTTTCTTT
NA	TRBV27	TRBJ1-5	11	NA	CASGQNQPQHF	TGTGCCAGCGGACAGAACCAGCCCCAGCATTTT
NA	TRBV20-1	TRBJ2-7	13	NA	CSASRGNPYEQYF	TGCAGTGCTAGTCGGGGGAACCCCTACGAGCAGTACTTC
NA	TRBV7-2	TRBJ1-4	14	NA	CASSPDRFNEKLFF	TGTGCCAGCAGCCCGGACAGATTTAATGAAAAACTGTTTTTT
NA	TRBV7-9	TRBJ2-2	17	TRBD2	CASSLRAGALNTGELFF	TGTGCCAGCAGCTTACGAGCGGGGGCCCTGAACACCGGGGAGCTGTTTTTT
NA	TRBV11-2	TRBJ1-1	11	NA	CASSSLSEAFF	TGTGCCAGCAGCTCTTTATCTGAAGCTTTCTTT
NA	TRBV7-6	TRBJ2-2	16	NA	CASSSTTGSNTGELFF	TGTGCCAGCAGCTCAACAACCGGGTCGAACACCGGGGAGCTGTTTTTT
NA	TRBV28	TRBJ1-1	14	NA	CASKRSRVNTEAFF	TGTGCCAGCAAGCGATCCAGGGTGAACACTGAAGCTTTCTTT
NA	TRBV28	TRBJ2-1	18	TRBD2	CASSSLSDGLAGGGEQFF	TGTGCCAGCAGTTCACTTTCTGATGGACTAGCGGGAGGTGGTGAGCAGTTCTTC
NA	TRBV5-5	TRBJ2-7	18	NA	CASSLSPPGVLYPYEQYF	TGTGCCAGCAGCTTGTCACCTCCAGGGGTACTCTATCCCTACGAGCAGTACTTC
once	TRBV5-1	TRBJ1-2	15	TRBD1	CASSLQQGASYGYTF	TGCGCCAGCAGCCTCCAACAGGGGGCCAGCTATGGCTACACCTTC
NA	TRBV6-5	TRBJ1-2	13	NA	CASSYRTVDGYTF	TGTGCCAGCAGTTATAGGACAGTCGATGGCTACACCTTC